The 27 T cell receptor beta chains reported below all come from one sample, sequenced in a study of blood T cell repertoires in COVID-19. Libraries were prepared by immunoSEQ multiplex PCR; TCRdb keeps only in-frame clonotypes and omits some of them. In the table there are tens of thousands of clones, 65% to 80% of which are singletons. Source material: peripheral blood. These receptors all come from a woman in her fifties or sixties with acute or convalescent COVID-19.

This clone was picked up a small number of times. The rearrangement uses TRBV5-1 and TRBJ2-1; D is possibly TRBD2 (6 bases). The CDR3 consists of 11 residues. V was trimmed by 3 bases and J by 10 bases, leaving 8 bases between them. Looked up from germline, CDR1 is SGHRS and CDR2 is YFSETQ. The CDR3 loop reads CASSYGLEQFF. In nucleotides, the CDR3 is TGCGCCAGCAGCTACGGACTAGAGCAGTTCTTC.

V gene TRBV20-1 combines with J gene TRBJ1-1; 8 bases agree with TRBD1. This CDR3 is 15 amino acids long. Germline lookup yields CDR1 DFQATT and CDR2 SNEGSKA (reference sequence). V dropped 3 bases and J dropped 0; count of bases not matched to a gene: 6. CDR3 in DNA: TGCAGTGCTAGTTTCTGGGACAGGATGAACACTGAAGCTTTCTTT. Its translation is CSASFWDRMNTEAFF.

CDR3: CASSPPVFLAGGGTDTQYF. CDR3 in DNA: TGTGCCAGCTCACCACCTGTCTTTCTAGCGGGGGGTGGCACAGATACGCAGTATTTT. V and J are TRBV18 and TRBJ2-3, with TRBD2 matching 11 bases. The V segment lost 0 bases and the J segment 1 base; nucleotides outside the gene matches: 9. CDR1 KGHSH and CDR2 LQKENI come from the germline V gene. CDR3 size: 19 residues.

This rearrangement joins TRBV7-9 to TRBJ1-1, with TRBD1 as a possible D gene (5 bases). Deletions cut 3 bases from V and 2 bases from J, with 10 bases between. CDR1 is SEHNR and CDR2 is FQNEAQ in the germline V gene (reference sequence). The CDR3 runs to 14 residues. CDR3: CASSLLTANTEAFF. The CDR3 nucleotides read TGTGCCAGCAGCTTGCTGACAGCTAACACTGAAGCTTTCTTT.

This clone is medium-sized. The rearrangement links TRBV6-2 or TRBV6-3 to TRBJ1-5, with 8 bases aligning to TRBD1. The germline gives CDR1 MNHEY, CDR2 SVGEGT. CDR3 length equals 13 residues. V lost 5 bases, J lost 5 bases, and 2 bases stayed unmatched. For the CDR3, the DNA is TGTGCCAGCAGTATACAGGGGGATCAGCCCCAGCATTTT. Its translation is CASSIQGDQPQHF.

The chain is built from TRBV4-3 and TRBJ1-6; 8 positions match TRBD1. The germline CDR1 and CDR2 sequences are LGHNA and YSLEER. The CDR3 runs 17 residues. The J segment lost 10 bases and the V segment lost 0 bases, leaving 11 bases of the junction unmatched. The CDR3 DNA reads as TGCGCCAGCAGCCAAGATTATGTGGCGACAGGGGTCTCACCCCTCCACTTT. Its protein product is CASSQDYVATGVSPLHF.

This clone was seen more than once but under ten times. The chain employs TRBV7-8 and TRBJ2-1, with D perhaps assigned TRBD1 or TRBD2 (5 bases each). CDR1 is SGHVS, CDR2 FQNEAQ, per germline. The CDR3 is 16 residues long. The V and J ends lost 5 bases and 3 bases respectively, with 17 bases between them. CDR3 sequence reads: CASSRAGSGDYNEQFF. In DNA, the CDR3 is TGTGCCAGCAGCCGAGCAGGGAGCGGAGACTACAATGAGCAGTTCTTC. Variable domain in full (rest from reference TRBV7-8 and TRBJ2-1): GAGVSQSPRYKVAKRGQDVALRCDPISGHVSLFWYQQALGQGPEFLTYFQNEAQLDKSGLPSDRFFAERPEGSVSTLKIQRTQQEDSAVYLCASSRAGSGDYNEQFFGPGTRLTVL.

The V gene is TRBV7-9, the J gene TRBJ1-5, with a weak D call TRBD1 (5 bases). CDR1 and CDR2 from the germline V gene are SEHNR and FQNEAQ (reference sequence). The CDR3 runs to 13 residues. Trimming pared 5 bases from V and 3 bases from J, leaving 8 bases between. The CDR3 region has the DNA TGTGCCAGCAGCCGACAGAACAATCAGCCCCAGCATTTT. Translating it yields CASSRQNNQPQHF.

This clone appeared a single time. The chain employs TRBV19 and TRBJ2-7, with a weak D call TRBD1 (6 bases). CDR3 length: 13 amino acids. The germline CDR1 and CDR2 sequences are LNHDA and SQIVND (reference sequence). V was pared by 3 bases and J by 4 bases, with 10 bases between. The CDR3 loop reads CASSIRGRYEQYF. CDR3 sequence (DNA): TGTGCCAGTAGTATCAGGGGTCGGTACGAGCAGTACTTC.

The genes are TRBV9 and TRBJ2-7; 7 bases fit TRBD1. The germline V gene has CDR1 SGDLS and CDR2 YYNGEE. The CDR3 length is 17 residues. V gave up 1 base and J gave up 5 bases; unmatched junction bases: 15. The CDR3 spells CASSVSSDGTAENEQYF. DNA of the CDR3: TGTGCCAGCAGCGTAAGCAGTGACGGGACAGCTGAAAACGAGCAGTACTTC. The complete variable domain, with remaining parts taken from reference TRBV9 and TRBJ2-7, reads DSGVTQTPKHLITATGQRVTLRCSPRSGDLSVYWYQQSLDQGLQFLIQYYNGEERAKGNILERFSAQQFPDLHSELNLSSLELGDSALYFCASSVSSDGTAENEQYFGPGTRLTVT.

V and J are TRBV30 and TRBJ2-3, with D possibly matching TRBD2 (5 bases). Trimming left V 6 bases short and J 2 bases short, with 15 bases between. Per germline, CDR1 GTSNPN and CDR2 SVGIG (reference sequence). The CDR3 is 14 residues long. The DNA for the CDR3 is TGTGCCTGTCGAGACTCCCGGGACACAGATACGCAGTATTTT. Encoded protein: CACRDSRDTDTQYF.

The J gene is TRBJ2-2, the V gene TRBV28; 11 bases line up with TRBD2. Germline V gene lookup returns CDR1 MDHEN and CDR2 SYDVKM. V lost 3 bases and J lost 1; bases outside the gene matches: 7. The CDR3 has 18 residues. The CDR3 loop is CASSFPSLAGVNTGELFF. The CDR3 DNA follows: TGTGCCAGCAGTTTCCCCTCACTAGCGGGAGTGAACACCGGGGAGCTGTTTTTT.

V and J are TRBV4-1 and TRBJ1-5, with D maybe TRBD1 (6 bases). The ends were cut back, 4 bases at V and 4 bases at J, with 14 bases in the middle. The CDR3 loop spans 15 amino acids. Germline CDR1 reads MGHRA; CDR2 reads YSYEKL. CDR3 nucleotide sequence: TGCGCCAGCAGCCCGCAGGACAGTCTAAATCAGCCCCAGCATTTT. As protein: CASSPQDSLNQPQHF.

J is TRBJ2-5 and V is TRBV12-3 or TRBV12-4; unclear D gene. The CDR3 runs to 11 residues. With 5 bases removed from V and 3 bases from J, the gap between germline ends came to 4 bases. This CDR3 reads CASSIKETQYF. The DNA for the CDR3 is TGTGCCAGCAGTATTAAAGAGACCCAGTACTTC.

V gene TRBV5-1 combines with J gene TRBJ1-4, with 7 nucleotides matching TRBD1. Germline-derived CDR1 and CDR2 are SGHRS and YFSETQ. This CDR3 is 14 amino acids long. V lost 3 bases to trimming and J lost 5 bases; unmatched junction nucleotides: 4. The DNA for the CDR3 is TGCGCCAGCAGCTGGGGACAGCCCAATGAAAAACTGTTTTTT. It codes for CASSWGQPNEKLFF. Full variable domain (remainder filled in from reference TRBV5-1 and TRBJ1-4): KAGVTQTPRYLIKTRGQQVTLSCSPISGHRSVSWYQQTPGQGLQFLFEYFSETQRNKGNFPGRFSGRQFSNSRSEMNVSTLELGDSALYLCASSWGQPNEKLFFGSGTQLSVL.

As to this clone: Other DNA sequences of this sample code for an identical CDR3. The V gene is TRBV10-2, the J gene TRBJ2-7, with TRBD2 matching 11 bases. The V gene's germline CDR1 is WSHSY and CDR2 SAAADI. V gave up 10 bases and J gave up 4 bases; unmatched junction bases: 9. This CDR3 is built from 14 residues. CDR3 sequence reads: CATRGLAGGYEQYF. CDR3 sequence (DNA): TGCGCCACAAGAGGGCTAGCGGGAGGTTACGAGCAGTACTTC.

This clone was observed a few times. J is TRBJ1-2 and V is TRBV6-5; D unclear. Per the germline V gene, CDR1 is MNHEY and CDR2 is SVGAGI. Trimming stripped 6 bases from V and 4 bases from J, with 15 bases between. The CDR3 runs to 14 residues. In nucleotides, the CDR3 is TGTGCCAGCAGCACTAAAGAGGGCGGCTATGGCTACACCTTC. Translating gives CASSTKEGGYGYTF.

The V and J genes are TRBV4-2 and TRBJ1-2, with D perhaps matching TRBD1 (5 bases). The germline V gene encodes CDR1 LGHNA and CDR2 YNFKEQ. This CDR3 is built from 15 residues. With 1 base removed from V and 3 bases from J, the gap between germline ends came to 12 bases. The CDR3 sequence is CASSQVFGGDYGYTF. The CDR3, as DNA: TGTGCCAGCAGCCAAGTATTCGGGGGGGACTATGGCTACACCTTC.

The V call is TRBV18, the J call TRBJ1-4, with D possibly TRBD1 on 6 matching bases. This CDR3 has 15 amino acids. Trimming removed 4 bases from V and 6 bases from J, with 15 bases in between. Germline assignment: CDR1 KGHSH and CDR2 LQKENI. The CDR3 nucleotides read TGTGCCAGCTCACGTATCCAGGGGTCCGATGAAAAACTGTTTTTT. It encodes CASSRIQGSDEKLFF. The variable domain in full, completed from reference TRBV18 and TRBJ1-4, reads NAGVMQNPRHLVRRRGQEARLRCSPMKGHSHVYWYRQLPEEGLKFMVYLQKENIIDESGMPKERFSAEFPKEGPSILRIQQVVRGDSAAYFCASSRIQGSDEKLFFGSGTQLSVL.

The rearrangement uses TRBV5-8 and TRBJ1-2; weak D call: TRBD1 (5 bases). The CDR3 is 15 amino acids. From germline, CDR1 is SGHTS and CDR2 YDEGEE. V was clipped by 0 bases and J by 7 bases, with 16 bases between them. CDR3 in amino acids: CASSLATGGVFGYTF. The CDR3 DNA sequence: TGTGCCAGCAGCTTGGCCACCGGGGGAGTCTTTGGCTACACCTTC.

The J gene is TRBJ1-5, the V gene TRBV7-2; D is undetermined. The CDR3 runs 15 residues. V shed 5 bases and J shed 0 bases, with 11 bases lying between them. Germline V lookup: CDR1 SGHTA, CDR2 FQGNSA. The CDR3 protein is CASSPDTFSNQPQHF. The DNA for the CDR3 is TGTGCCAGCAGCCCAGACACCTTTAGCAATCAGCCCCAGCATTTT.

The chain carries TRBV27 and TRBJ2-7; TRBD1 matches 8 bases. The CDR3 has 16 residues. Germline-derived CDR1 and CDR2 are MNHEY and SMNVEV (reference sequence). V gave up 3 bases and J gave up 6 bases; unmatched junction bases: 13. The CDR3 loop is CASSFSAQDRVGEQYF. CDR3 in DNA: TGTGCCAGCAGTTTCTCCGCCCAGGACAGGGTCGGCGAGCAGTACTTC.

CDR3 DNA: TGTGCCAGTAGTATAATCTTTGGGGGCCCGGACGGCTATGGCTACACCTTC. This translates into CASSIIFGGPDGYGYTF. J is TRBJ1-2 and V is TRBV19; perhaps TRBD1 as D (6 bases). The V and J ends lost 2 bases and 4 bases respectively, with 20 bases between them. The CDR3 is 17 amino acids. The germline gives CDR1 LNHDA, CDR2 SQIVND (reference sequence).

The chain links TRBV4-3 to TRBJ2-7, with 9 bases lining up with TRBD2. The germline V gene encodes CDR1 LGHNA and CDR2 YSLEER. There are 17 residues in the CDR3. The J segment lost 2 bases and the V segment lost 2 bases, leaving 10 bases of the junction unmatched. The CDR3 bases are TGCGCCAGCAGCCAACTGGCACTAGCGGGCGCACCCTACGAGCAGTACTTC. It is translated as CASSQLALAGAPYEQYF.

This chain links TRBV4-2 with TRBJ2-3; a weak D match, TRBD2 (6 bases). Trimming left V 1 base short and J 0 bases short, with 14 bases between. Germline V lookup: CDR1 LGHNA, CDR2 YNFKEQ. The CDR3 length is 17 residues. The CDR3 DNA is TGTGCCAGCAGCCAAGCTCCCACTAGCTCTAGCACAGATACGCAGTATTTT. Translation gives CASSQAPTSSSTDTQYF.

This chain uses TRBV19 with TRBJ1-6; 7 nucleotides match TRBD1. Germline trimming cut 6 bases from V and 6 bases from J; bases unmatched to any gene: 5. The CDR3 spans 14 residues. CDR1 and CDR2 (germline): LNHDA, SQIVND (reference sequence). The CDR3 nucleotides are TGTGCCAGTAGCACTCAGGGGGTTAATTCACCCCTCCACTTT. Translating gives CASSTQGVNSPLHF.

This chain connects TRBV18 to TRBJ2-1; TRBD2 aligns across 13 bases. This CDR3 contains 19 residues. V was clipped by 3 bases and J by 0 bases; unmatched bases: 8. Germline-derived CDR1 and CDR2 are KGHSH and LQKENI. CDR3: CASSPLLAGGLSSYNEQFF. CDR3 bases: TGTGCCAGCTCACCCTTACTAGCGGGGGGGCTAAGCTCCTACAATGAGCAGTTCTTC.